This TCR beta chain was recovered during a study of cytotoxic CD8 clonotypes in ibrutinib-treated CLL. From cryopreserved PBMCs came 1.5 to 2.5 micrograms of genomic DNA used for TCR beta libraries. The planned depth of sequencing spanned 1 in 200,000 to 1 in 1 million T cells. Data came from immunoSEQ multiplex PCR; TCRdb stores just in-frame clones and leaves some out. The table includes approximately 15,000 clones, around 61% detected once. This clone appeared a single time. The antigen remains undetermined. General study findings and limits: Circulating CD8+ T-cell counts were tracked by baseline clonality, which exceeded that of age-matched healthy donors. At ibrutinib response, clonality increased, and at progression it declined back toward baseline.

Germline V gene sequence: CDR1 WSHSY, CDR2 SAAADI. V lost 6 bases, J lost 3 bases, and 6 bases lay in between. The CDR3 has 11 residues. This receptor was obtained from a human donor with chronic lymphocytic leukemia. The specimen was PBMCs, collected before ibrutinib treatment. The chain uses TRBV10-2 and TRBJ2-7; no definite D call. The CDR3 sequence is CASRAYYEQYF. The CDR3, as DNA: TGCGCCAGCAGAGCTTACTACGAGCAGTACTTC.